What follows are 30 T cell receptor beta chains derived from one specimen sequenced in a study of T cells after yellow fever vaccination. Via MiXCR, TCRdb re-called the 5' RACE reads, giving one row per CDR3 protein. The repertoire holds 300,000 to 400,000 distinct CDR3 sequences, with 8.7% as singletons. Sequenced material: PBMCs, taken on the day of the first yellow fever vaccination. These receptors all come from a man in his late teens or twenties who received the YFV17D yellow fever vaccine.

This clonotype was counted between two and nine times. The chain uses TRBV6-2 or TRBV6-3 and TRBJ2-4; no firm D call. This CDR3 contains 14 residues. Germline CDR1 and CDR2: MNHEY and SVGEGT. V was pared by 11 bases and J by 1 base, with 15 bases between. The CDR3 bases are TGTGCCTCCCGGCCACTACTGGCCAAAAACATTCAGTACTTC. This sequence encodes CASRPLLAKNIQYF.

The sample holds many counts of this clonotype. V and J are TRBV19 and TRBJ1-5; the D gene is possibly TRBD1 (6 bases). V lost 6 bases and J 4 bases, leaving 19 bases between the germline ends. CDR1 LNHDA and CDR2 SQIVND come from the germline V gene (reference sequence). There are 16 residues in the CDR3. The CDR3 DNA follows: TGTGCCAGTAGCAGAGGGGCAGGGGCACCTAATCAGCCCCAGCATTTT. This gives the protein CASSRGAGAPNQPQHF.

There are many counts of this clonotype. The chain links TRBV5-1 to TRBJ2-1; TRBD2 is a possible D gene (6 bases). Germline V lookup: CDR1 SGHRS, CDR2 YFSETQ. This CDR3 has 15 residues. Deletions cut 0 bases from V and 9 bases from J, with 16 bases between. The CDR3 DNA sequence: TGCGCCAGCAGCTTGGAATTGGGAGGACCAGGTGAGCAGTTCTTC. Translating it yields CASSLELGGPGEQFF.

The J gene is TRBJ2-7, the V gene TRBV7-2; 16 nucleotides match TRBD2. CDR3 length equals 16 residues. Germline V CDR1 and CDR2: SGHTA, FQGNSA. Unmatched junction bases numbered 8, after V lost 5 bases and J lost 7 bases. CDR3 bases: TGTGCCAGCAGCCCCGGGACTAGCGGGGGGGCCGCTGAGCAGTACTTC. It yields the protein CASSPGTSGGAAEQYF.

CDR3 bases: TGCGCCAGCAGCCAAGATCTTGGCGCTAGCGGGGGGGCCGGAGAGACCCAGTACTTC. Its protein is CASSQDLGASGGAGETQYF. The chain links TRBV4-3 to TRBJ2-5; the match to TRBD2 covers 12 bases. Trimming at V came to 0 bases and at J to 4 bases, leaving 12 bases not matched to a gene. Germline V gene sequence: CDR1 LGHNA, CDR2 YSLEER. The CDR3 length is 19 residues.

V usage is TRBV7-3 and J usage is TRBJ2-3; 9 bases fit TRBD2. Germline CDR1 is SGHTA and CDR2 is FQGTGA. Losses at the gene ends were 1 base for V and 1 base for J; bases not matched to a gene: 3. The CDR3 sequence is 16 residues long. CDR3 in DNA: TGTGCCAGCAGCTTAATGAAGCGGGGGGGCACAGATACGCAGTATTTT. Translated, it gives CASSLMKRGGTDTQYF.

This clonotype was recorded a few times. This chain uses TRBV23-1 with TRBJ2-7; D perhaps matches TRBD1 (5 bases). TRBV23-1 is an open reading frame, and its role is uncertain. This CDR3 region has 13 residues. V gave up 2 bases and J gave up 5 bases, with 10 bases separating them. For the CDR3, the DNA is TGCGCCAGCAGTCAAATAGGGGCGGACGAGCAGTACTTC. Translating gives CASSQIGADEQYF.

The rearrangement links TRBV5-1 to TRBJ2-1; the D gene is possibly TRBD2 (6 bases). CDR1 is SGHRS, CDR2 YFSETQ, per germline. The germline V and J ends were trimmed by 5 bases and 5 bases, with 11 bases remaining between them. The CDR3 consists of 13 residues. CDR3 coding DNA: TGCGCCAGCAGAGGACTACCGAACAATGAGCAGTTCTTC. It yields the protein CASRGLPNNEQFF.

This clonotype was recorded at least ten times. The chain combines TRBV28 with TRBJ1-6; D gene ambiguous. Germline CDR1 MDHEN, CDR2 SYDVKM. The length of the CDR3 is 13 residues. V shed 10 bases and J shed 8 bases, with 15 bases lying between them. The CDR3 DNA reads as TGTGCCACCGGGCCTCAGTTTGATTCACCCCTCCACTTT. Translated: CATGPQFDSPLHF.

The chain uses TRBV20-1 and TRBJ1-2; perhaps TRBD1 as D (5 bases). Per the germline V gene, CDR1 is DFQATT and CDR2 is SNEGSKA (reference sequence). This CDR3 region has 15 residues. V lost 6 bases, J lost 8 bases, and 25 bases lay in between. The CDR3 reads CSALSGTPIGTGYTF. The CDR3 nucleotides are TGCAGTGCCCTGTCCGGGACCCCCATTGGGACCGGCTACACCTTC.

The sample holds a few counts of this clonotype. This sequence joins TRBV12-3 or TRBV12-4 and TRBJ1-1; the D gene is possibly TRBD1 (6 bases). The CDR3 has 12 amino acids. The ends were cut back, 5 bases at V and 6 bases at J, with 10 bases in the middle. In nucleotides, the CDR3 is TGTGCCAGCAGTCCACAGGGCTCTGAAGCTTTCTTT. Translated: CASSPQGSEAFF.

J is TRBJ2-1 and V is TRBV9; D is undetermined. Per the germline V gene, CDR1 is SGDLS and CDR2 is YYNGEE. This CDR3 is built from 15 residues. V was trimmed by 0 bases and J by 0 bases, leaving 7 bases between them. The CDR3 here is CASSVGSASYNEQFF. CDR3 nucleotides: TGTGCCAGCAGCGTAGGTTCGGCCTCCTACAATGAGCAGTTCTTC.

This clonotype was detected a few times. The rearrangement uses TRBV20-1 and TRBJ2-1; 10 bases fit TRBD2. Trimming cost V 4 bases and J 9 bases; bases outside gene matches: 3. CDR1 and CDR2 from the germline V gene are DFQATT and SNEGSKA (reference sequence). This CDR3 region has 12 residues. The CDR3 is CSATSGGSEQFF. The CDR3 bases are TGCAGTGCTACTAGCGGGGGATCTGAGCAGTTCTTC.

Only a few counts were recorded for this clonotype. The V gene is TRBV7-2, the J gene TRBJ2-5; TRBD2 matches 10 bases. The CDR3 runs 15 residues. V gave up 5 bases and J gave up 1 base; unmatched junction bases: 4. Germline CDR1 reads SGHTA; CDR2 reads FQGNSA. CDR3: CASSALAGRQETQYF. In DNA form, the CDR3 reads TGTGCCAGCAGCGCACTAGCGGGGCGCCAAGAGACCCAGTACTTC.

Details on this clonotype: A read error may be the cause here, since a much bigger clone is one base away. V gene TRBV20-1 combines with J gene TRBJ1-1; D not resolved. The V and J ends lost 6 bases and 0 bases respectively, with 11 bases between them. The CDR3 is made up of 13 amino acids. Per germline, CDR1 DFQATT and CDR2 SNEGSKA (reference sequence). As DNA, the CDR3 is TGCAGTGCAACCAGAGGGATGAACACTGAAGCTTTCTTT. Translation: CSATRGMNTEAFF.

This clonotype was seen a few times. This chain uses TRBV29-1 with TRBJ2-7; 13 bases are a match to TRBD2. Germline CDR1 and CDR2: SQVTM and ANQGSEA. This CDR3 comprises 14 residues. Losses at the gene ends were 5 bases for V and 2 bases for J; bases not matched to a gene: 3. The CDR3 sequence: CSVTGTSGTYEQYF. CDR3 coding DNA: TGCAGCGTTACGGGGACTAGCGGGACCTACGAGCAGTACTTC.

This clonotype was seen a handful of times. The V gene is TRBV12-3 or TRBV12-4, the J gene TRBJ1-6; no reliable D call. The CDR3 covers 14 residues. Between the trimmed V and J ends, which lost 5 bases and 5 bases, there was a span of 10 bases. The CDR3 protein is CASSPTWNNSPLHF. The CDR3 region has the DNA TGTGCCAGCAGTCCCACCTGGAATAATTCACCCCTCCACTTT.

This clonotype occurred a few times. The chain links TRBV20-1 to TRBJ1-1, with TRBD1 as a possible D gene (5 bases). Germline lookup yields CDR1 DFQATT and CDR2 SNEGSKA (reference sequence). The CDR3 loop spans 11 amino acids. The V end was cut by 1 base, the J end by 9 bases, with 9 bases between. CDR3 sequence (DNA): TGCAGTGCTAGAGGGGGGGAGAAAGCTTTCTTT. This sequence encodes CSARGGEKAFF.

The chain combines TRBV7-2 with TRBJ1-5; the D is unclear. The CDR3 runs 14 residues. CDR1 SGHTA and CDR2 FQGNSA come from the germline V gene. Trimming shortened V by 1 base and J by 7 bases, and 11 bases separated the two germline ends. CDR3 in DNA: TGTGCCAGCAGCTTAGTGGGTTTGCGGCAGCCCCAGCATTTT. Amino acid sequence: CASSLVGLRQPQHF.

A few counts support this clonotype. The V call is TRBV6-5, the J call TRBJ2-5, with 10 bases lining up with TRBD2. Unmatched junction bases numbered 11, after V lost 0 bases and J lost 1 base. CDR1 and CDR2 (germline): MNHEY, SVGAGI. This CDR3 contains 19 residues. The CDR3: CASSYSSISGGPAQETQYF. The CDR3 bases are TGTGCCAGCAGTTACTCGAGCATTAGCGGGGGGCCGGCCCAAGAGACCCAGTACTTC.

The chain has TRBV24-1 and TRBJ1-3; D possibly corresponds to TRBD1 (6 bases). CDR1 is KGHDR and CDR2 is SFDVKD in the germline V gene. Deletions cut 1 base from V and 8 bases from J, with 11 bases between. This CDR3 has 14 amino acids. CDR3 in amino acids: CATSDLNYRDTIYF. In nucleotides, the CDR3 is TGTGCCACCAGTGATTTAAACTACAGGGACACCATATATTTT.

J is TRBJ1-3 and V is TRBV28; no reliable D call. Germline assignment: CDR1 MDHEN and CDR2 SYDVKM. CDR3 size: 14 residues. Deletions cut 3 bases from V and 1 base from J, with 7 bases between. The CDR3 is CASSFAQSGNTIYF. Written as DNA, the CDR3 is TGTGCCAGCAGTTTCGCTCAATCTGGAAACACCATATATTTT. The full variable domain, with the rest looked up from reference TRBV28 and TRBJ1-3, is DVKVTQSSRYLVKRTGEKVFLECVQDMDHENMFWYRQDPGLGLRLIYFSYDVKMKEKGDIPEGYSVSREKKERFSLILESASTNQTSMYLCASSFAQSGNTIYFGEGSWLTVV.

This clonotype was recorded at least ten times. V and J are TRBV6-5 and TRBJ2-4, with unresolved D. The CDR3 is 14 amino acids. V was clipped by 0 bases and J by 6 bases, with 9 bases between them. Germline lookup yields CDR1 MNHEY and CDR2 SVGAGI. CDR3 residues: CASSYSDFPNIQYF. The CDR3 DNA reads TGTGCCAGCAGTTACTCGGATTTCCCAAACATTCAGTACTTC.

V and J are TRBV27 and TRBJ1-5; D not certain. In germline, CDR1 is MNHEY, CDR2 SMNVEV (reference sequence). This CDR3 comprises 15 residues. The V and J ends lost 3 bases and 2 bases respectively, with 11 bases between them. Written as DNA, the CDR3 is TGTGCCAGCAGTTTCTCCGGGATCCGCAATCAGCCCCAGCATTTT. It specifies CASSFSGIRNQPQHF.

This clonotype showed up just a few times. The chain recombines TRBV6-2 or TRBV6-3 with TRBJ2-7; 10 nucleotides agree with TRBD1. V lost 6 bases to trimming and J lost 4 bases; unmatched junction nucleotides: 9. Per germline, CDR1 MNHEY and CDR2 SVGEGT. This CDR3 contains 15 residues. This chain's CDR3 is CASSLGTGASYEQYV. CDR3 sequence (DNA): TGTGCCAGCAGCCTCGGGACAGGGGCTTCTTACGAGCAGTACGTC.

This clonotype has at least ten counts. The chain combines TRBV11-2 with TRBJ2-5; 7 nucleotides agree with TRBD2. The CDR3 has 14 amino acids. The germline V gene encodes CDR1 SGHAT and CDR2 FQNNGV. V gave up 0 bases and J gave up 5 bases; unmatched junction bases: 3. As DNA, the CDR3 is TGTGCCAGCAGCTTAGATCCCGGGGGGGAGACCCAGTACTTC. Translating gives CASSLDPGGETQYF.

CDR3 coding DNA: TGTGCCACCAGTGACCGCCCCCCGGGACAGGTACCTATCTACGAGCAGTACTTC. Protein product: CATSDRPPGQVPIYEQYF. The chain employs TRBV24-1 and TRBJ2-7, with TRBD1 identical over 8 bases. The CDR3 totals 18 residues. The ends lost 4 bases at V and 3 bases at J; junction bases unmatched: 16. The germline CDR1 and CDR2 sequences are KGHDR and SFDVKD.

This clonotype was counted between two and nine times. The chain links TRBV3-1 to TRBJ1-1; D gene uncertain. The germline gives CDR1 LGHDT, CDR2 YNNKEL (reference sequence). This CDR3 is 13 amino acids long. The V and J ends lost 4 bases and 10 bases respectively, with 16 bases between them. This chain's CDR3 is CASSLQMSRGAFF. CDR3 bases: TGTGCCAGCAGCCTCCAGATGTCCCGAGGAGCTTTCTTT.

This clonotype was recorded only once. The chain has TRBV12-3 or TRBV12-4 and TRBJ2-1; 7 nucleotides line up with TRBD2. The CDR3 covers 12 residues. V trimming: 4 bases; J trimming: 8 bases; junction bases outside the gene matches: 2. The CDR3 here is CASSYRGDEQFF. The CDR3 DNA is TGTGCCAGCAGTTATCGGGGGGATGAGCAGTTCTTC.

The chain recombines TRBV5-4 with TRBJ2-5, with D tentatively TRBD1 or TRBD2 (5 bases each). The CDR3 spans 16 residues. V gave up 1 base and J gave up 2 bases, with 15 bases separating them. Germline CDR1 is SGHNT and CDR2 is YYREEE (reference sequence). DNA for the CDR3: TGTGCCAGCAGCTTGACCCTAAAGGGACGGCAAGAGACCCAGTACTTC. This encodes CASSLTLKGRQETQYF.